The clone carrying this T cell receptor (beta chain) appeared a few times. Its antigen is unidentified. This CDR3 region has 15 residues. V was clipped by 7 bases and J by 1 base, with 11 bases between them. Germline V gives CDR1 MNHEY, CDR2 SMNVEV (reference sequence). A single record per CDR3 protein comes from TCRdb applying MiXCR to the reads. The sample contains about 52,000 distinct CDR3 sequences, around a fifth of which appear only once. This sample is drawn from a study of T cell repertoires in cytomegalovirus infection. Overall study context: Recently identified HLA-C-restricted and well-studied HLA-B-restricted CMV epitopes were used. TCR beta signatures that were public indicated CMV infection and matching HLA type.

The source is a human donor in good health (CMV status not recorded). Some clones in this sample may be carry-over from other donors' samples. The sample was CD8+ T cells from cultured PBMCs, taken from culture after CMV antigen stimulation. The gene calls are TRBV27 and TRBJ1-6, with D maybe TRBD1 (5 bases). CDR3 nucleotides: TGTGCCAGCACTGGGGGTCAGTCCTATAATTCACCCCTCCACTTT. This sequence encodes CASTGGQSYNSPLHF.